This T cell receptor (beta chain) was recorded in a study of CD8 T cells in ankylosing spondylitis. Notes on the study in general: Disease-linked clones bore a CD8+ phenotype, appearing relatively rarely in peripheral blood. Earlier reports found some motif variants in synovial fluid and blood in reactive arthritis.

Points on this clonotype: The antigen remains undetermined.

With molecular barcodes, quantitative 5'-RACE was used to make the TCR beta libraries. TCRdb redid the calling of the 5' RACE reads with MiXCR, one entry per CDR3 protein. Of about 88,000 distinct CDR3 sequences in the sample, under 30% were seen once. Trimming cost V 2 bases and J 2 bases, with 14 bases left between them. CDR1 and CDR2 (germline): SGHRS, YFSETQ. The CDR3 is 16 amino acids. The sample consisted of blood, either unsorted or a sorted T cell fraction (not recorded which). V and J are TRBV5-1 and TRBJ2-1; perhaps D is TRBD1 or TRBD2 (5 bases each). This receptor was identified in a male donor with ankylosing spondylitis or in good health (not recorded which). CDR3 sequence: CASSFEGDQTYNEQFF. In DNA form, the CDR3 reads TGCGCCAGCAGCTTCGAAGGGGACCAAACCTACAATGAGCAGTTCTTC.